Described below is a single T cell receptor beta chain sequence and its context. Its specificity is unknown. More than 9.5 ml fresh peripheral blood yielded the PBMCs. The sample is drawn from a study of T cells in Graves' hyperthyroidism and ophthalmopathy. General study findings and limits: Model output signaled ophthalmopathy a median around 6.9 months ahead of onset. Most expanded thyroid clonotypes above 0.001 also appeared in blood. Stable hyperthyroidism was separated from ophthalmopathy by a model based on 13 V-J features.

CDR1 is LNHDA, CDR2 SQIVND, per germline (reference sequence). The CDR3 spans 15 residues. V was shortened by 1 base and J by 7 bases, with 16 bases between the two germline ends. Template material for amplifying TCR beta CDR3 regions consisted of RNA transcripts. A first-round RT-PCR of the TCR CDR3 used the HTBI primer set. One entry per CDR3 protein, called by TCRdb with MiXCR from the multiplex PCR reads. The sample records 620,000 or so distinct CDR3 sequences, around 13% being singletons. The sequencing sample was made of blood. This TCR was recovered from a woman in her 50s with Graves' ophthalmopathy. The V and J genes are TRBV19 and TRBJ2-5; weak D call: TRBD2 (5 bases). The CDR3 spells CASSIAASTRGTQYF. The CDR3 region has the DNA TGTGCCAGTAGTATAGCGGCTAGCACCAGAGGGACCCAGTACTTC.